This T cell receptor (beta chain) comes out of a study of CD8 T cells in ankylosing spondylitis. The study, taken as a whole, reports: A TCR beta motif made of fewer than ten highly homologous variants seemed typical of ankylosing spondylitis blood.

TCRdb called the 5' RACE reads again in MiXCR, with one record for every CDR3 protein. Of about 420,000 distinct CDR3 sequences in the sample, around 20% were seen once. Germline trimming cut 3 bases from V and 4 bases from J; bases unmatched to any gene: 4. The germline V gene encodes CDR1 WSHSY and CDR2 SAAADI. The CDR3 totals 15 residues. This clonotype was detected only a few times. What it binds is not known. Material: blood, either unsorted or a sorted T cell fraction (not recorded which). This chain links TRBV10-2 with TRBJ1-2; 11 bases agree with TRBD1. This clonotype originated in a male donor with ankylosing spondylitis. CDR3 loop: CASSDQGTGGYGYTF. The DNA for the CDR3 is TGCGCCAGCAGTGATCAGGGGACAGGGGGCTATGGCTACACCTTC.